Below are 9 T cell receptor beta chains sequenced from a single sample in a study of OX40 agonist ivuxolimab in advanced cancers. TCRdb's table, derived via immunoSEQ multiplex PCR, lists solely in-frame clones and lacks some. The sample has about 35,000 clones; approximately 90% are singletons. Sequenced material: CD4+ or CD8+ T cells sorted from blood, taken in a trial of the OX40 agonist ivuxolimab. These receptors all come from an adult with an advanced solid tumor such as melanoma, head and neck, liver or kidney cancer.

The chain is built from TRBV4-3 and TRBJ2-1; D possibly matches TRBD1 or TRBD2 (5 bases each). CDR3 length: 13 residues. Germline CDR1 reads LGHNA; CDR2 reads YSLEER. V lost 3 bases, J lost 8 bases, and 11 bases lay in between. The CDR3 is CASSHRDLDEQFF. The CDR3 bases are TGCGCCAGCAGCCACCGGGACCTCGATGAGCAGTTCTTC.

By proportion, this clone is medium-sized. The rearrangement joins TRBV11-2 to TRBJ1-2, with 8 bases matching TRBD1. The ends lost 5 bases at V and 7 bases at J; junction bases unmatched: 6. This CDR3 is built from 13 residues. Germline assignment: CDR1 SGHAT and CDR2 FQNNGV. This CDR3 is CASSHGQGSGYTF. CDR3 DNA sequence: TGTGCCAGCAGCCATGGACAGGGTAGTGGCTACACCTTC.

The V call is TRBV5-8, the J call TRBJ2-3; D is unclear. Germline CDR1 and CDR2: SGHTS and YDEGEE. The CDR3 sequence is 14 residues long. Trimming left V 0 bases short and J 0 bases short, with 5 bases between. DNA for the CDR3: TGTGCCAGCAGCTTGGTGGAAAGCACAGATACGCAGTATTTT. It is translated as CASSLVESTDTQYF.

This clone appeared a single time. The chain combines TRBV28 with TRBJ2-7; D is unclear. Germline assignment: CDR1 MDHEN and CDR2 SYDVKM. The CDR3 covers 11 residues. With 5 bases removed from V and 4 bases from J, the gap between germline ends came to 6 bases. In nucleotides, the CDR3 is TGTGCCAGCAGTGCCGCTTACGAGCAGTACTTC. The encoded protein is CASSAAYEQYF.

The genes are TRBV7-9 and TRBJ2-5, with 7 bases fitting TRBD1. There are 14 residues in the CDR3. Germline lookup yields CDR1 SEHNR and CDR2 FQNEAQ (reference sequence). V was clipped by 5 bases and J by 1 base; unmatched bases: 4. The CDR3 reads CASSATGFQETQYF. The CDR3 DNA sequence: TGTGCCAGCAGCGCGACAGGGTTCCAAGAGACCCAGTACTTC.

This clone is a singleton in its sample. V usage is TRBV4-3 and J usage is TRBJ2-1; 9 positions match TRBD2. V shed 0 bases, J shed 7 bases, and the junction held 16 bases outside the gene matches. This CDR3 is 19 amino acids long. CDR1 LGHNA and CDR2 YSLEER come from the germline V gene. The CDR3 here is CASSQEGVGSGRRGNEQFF. The CDR3 coding sequence is TGCGCCAGCAGCCAAGAGGGTGTGGGCAGCGGGAGGCGGGGGAATGAGCAGTTCTTC.

CDR3 region: CASGSNSGSRGYEQYF. CDR3 bases: TGTGCCAGCGGCTCGAATTCAGGGAGCCGGGGCTACGAGCAGTACTTC. The chain uses TRBV4-2 and TRBJ2-7; D tentatively reads TRBD1 or TRBD2 (5 bases each). The ends were cut back, 8 bases at V and 3 bases at J, with 23 bases in the middle. The germline V gene encodes CDR1 LGHNA and CDR2 YNFKEQ. This CDR3 comprises 16 residues.

The chain couples TRBV27 to TRBJ2-7, with D perhaps given as TRBD1 or TRBD2 (7 bases each). V was clipped by 7 bases and J by 1 base, with 20 bases between them. The CDR3 consists of 16 residues. Germline CDR1 MNHEY, CDR2 SMNVEV (reference sequence). The CDR3 is CASTPSGGEISYEQYF. The CDR3 DNA reads TGTGCCAGCACCCCATCAGGGGGGGAAATTTCCTACGAGCAGTACTTC.

The rearrangement joins TRBV9 to TRBJ2-2; the D gene is possibly TRBD1 (6 bases). The germline gives CDR1 SGDLS, CDR2 YYNGEE. The CDR3 runs 18 residues. V dropped 3 bases and J dropped 0 bases, with 18 bases sitting between them. CDR3 sequence: CASSASGTPIANTGELFF. DNA of the CDR3: TGTGCCAGCAGCGCCTCCGGGACACCTATCGCGAACACCGGGGAGCTGTTTTTT. Complete variable domain (other parts from reference TRBV9 and TRBJ2-2): DSGVTQTPKHLITATGQRVTLRCSPRSGDLSVYWYQQSLDQGLQFLIQYYNGEERAKGNILERFSAQQFPDLHSELNLSSLELGDSALYFCASSASGTPIANTGELFFGEGSRLTVL.